This is a list of T cell receptor beta chains from one sample in a study of cytomegalovirus exposure and HLA in healthy donors. Sequencing was performed with immunoSEQ multiplex PCR; in TCRdb, only in-frame clones are kept and a portion is missing. Found here are approximately 180,000 clones, roughly 78% of them singletons; the top ten hold less than 15%. The source material was PBMCs. The source of these receptors is a woman in her 50s in good health and CMV-seropositive. The CDR3 runs from the conserved cysteine through the conserved F or W. D genes are given only for firm matches. Part of the rows lack a size; the others show once, few, many or a class for expanded clones.

j_call v_call clone_size d_call cdr3_aa cdr3_nt
TRBJ1-6 TRBV28 few NA CASSFRGPYNSPLHF TGTGCCAGCAGTTTTAGGGGTCCCTATAATTCACCCCTCCACTTT
TRBJ1-4 TRBV2 few NA CASSTTGQKLFF TGTGCCAGCAGTACCACAGGGCAAAAACTGTTTTTT
TRBJ2-2 TRBV5-1 NA TRBD2 CASSFASGGAFTGELFF TGCGCCAGCAGCTTTGCTAGCGGGGGGGCCTTCACCGGGGAGCTGTTTTTT
TRBJ2-7 TRBV2 NA TRBD2 CASSAQSGGVSYEQYF TGTGCCAGCAGTGCTCAGAGCGGGGGGGTTTCCTACGAGCAGTACTTC
TRBJ2-7 TRBV19 NA NA CARRQDSYEQYF TGTGCCAGACGACAGGACTCCTACGAGCAGTACTTC
TRBJ2-7 TRBV29-1 NA TRBD1 CSVKGQEISYEQYF TGCAGCGTTAAGGGACAGGAAATCTCCTACGAGCAGTACTTC
TRBJ2-1 TRBV18 once NA CASSPRSRGASYNEQFF TGTGCCAGCTCACCACGATCCCGGGGGGCTTCCTACAATGAGCAGTTCTTC
TRBJ2-7 TRBV7-2 NA TRBD1 CASSRTGQTRWEQYF TGTGCCAGCAGCCGGACGGGACAGACCCGTTGGGAGCAGTACTTC
TRBJ2-7 TRBV7-6 NA TRBD2 CASSTQRGPGEQYF TGTGCCAGCAGCACGCAGCGGGGGCCGGGCGAGCAGTACTTC
TRBJ2-3 TRBV4-2 few TRBD2 CASRRTSGYTDTQYF TGTGCCAGCAGGAGGACTAGCGGTTACACAGATACGCAGTATTTT
TRBJ2-7 TRBV6-5 NA TRBD1 CASSPTGFYEQYF TGTGCCAGCAGTCCGACAGGGTTCTACGAGCAGTACTTC
TRBJ1-5 TRBV5-8 NA NA CASSLAVQPSNQPQHF TGTGCCAGCAGCTTGGCCGTACAGCCTAGCAATCAGCCCCAGCATTTT
TRBJ1-1 TRBV27 NA NA CASSWSRKGETFF TGTGCCAGCAGTTGGTCGCGCAAAGGAGAAACTTTCTTT
TRBJ2-2 TRBV29-1 NA NA CSVGRDTGELFF TGCAGCGTTGGCAGGGACACCGGGGAGCTGTTTTTT
TRBJ2-7 TRBV6-6 NA TRBD2 CASSRGTSGGSYEQYF TGTGCCAGCAGTCGAGGGACTAGCGGGGGTTCCTACGAGCAGTACTTC
TRBJ2-3 TRBV5-4 NA NA CASSFWTASTDTQYF TGTGCCAGCAGCTTTTGGACAGCCAGCACAGATACGCAGTATTTT
TRBJ2-2 TRBV5-4 NA TRBD2 CASSLARGADTGELFF TGTGCCAGCAGCTTGGCGCGGGGGGCTGACACCGGGGAGCTGTTTTTT
TRBJ2-1 TRBV5-6 once TRBD1 CASSLVGQAHNEQFF TGTGCCAGCAGCTTGGTGGGACAGGCCCACAATGAGCAGTTCTTC
TRBJ2-1 TRBV5-6 NA NA CASSYNYPYNEQFF TGTGCCAGCAGCTACAACTACCCTTACAATGAGCAGTTCTTC
TRBJ2-5 TRBV2 NA NA CASSEVGGGPRGETQYF TGTGCCAGCAGTGAAGTCGGCGGGGGCCCGCGAGGAGAGACCCAGTACTTC
TRBJ2-4 TRBV10-3 NA TRBD1 CAISEAGQVKNIQYF TGTGCCATCAGTGAGGCCGGACAGGTGAAAAACATTCAGTACTTC
TRBJ2-7 TRBV5-1 NA TRBD2 CASSFGGLAATGYEQYF TGCGCCAGCAGCTTTGGGGGACTAGCGGCGACGGGCTACGAGCAGTACTTC
TRBJ1-3 TRBV4-1 NA NA CASSQDYGGTIYF TGCGCCAGCAGCCAAGATTACGGGGGGACCATATATTTT
TRBJ1-2 TRBV6-1 NA TRBD1 CASSLSGGGGYTF TGTGCCAGCAGTTTATCAGGGGGCGGTGGCTACACCTTC
TRBJ2-4 TRBV7-9 few NA CASSSPSRGGNIQYF TGTGCCAGCAGCTCCCCCTCCAGGGGTGGAAACATTCAGTACTTC
TRBJ1-2 TRBV7-6 NA NA CASSLASDTIYGYTF TGTGCCAGCAGCTTAGCCTCGGACACGATCTATGGCTACACCTTC
TRBJ1-5 TRBV9 NA TRBD1 CASSEGTGAINQPQHF TGTGCCAGCTCAGAAGGGACAGGGGCGATCAATCAGCCCCAGCATTTT
TRBJ2-3 TRBV6-5 NA NA CASRRANTDTQYF TGTGCCAGCAGGAGGGCGAACACAGATACGCAGTATTTT
TRBJ2-1 TRBV7-2 NA TRBD1 CASSTRTGYNEQFF TGTGCCAGCAGCACGAGGACAGGATACAATGAGCAGTTCTTC
TRBJ1-1 TRBV5-1 NA NA CASSGKAFF TGCGCCAGCAGCGGCAAAGCTTTCTTT